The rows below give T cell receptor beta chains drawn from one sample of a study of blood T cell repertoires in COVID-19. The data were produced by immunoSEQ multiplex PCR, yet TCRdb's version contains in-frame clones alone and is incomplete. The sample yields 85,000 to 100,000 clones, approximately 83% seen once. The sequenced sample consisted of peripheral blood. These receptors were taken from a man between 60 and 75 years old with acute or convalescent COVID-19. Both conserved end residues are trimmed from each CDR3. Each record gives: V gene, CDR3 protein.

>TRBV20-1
SASRGGRHQPQH
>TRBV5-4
ASSSPTGVGTEAF
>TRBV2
ASRPGLAGGRKF
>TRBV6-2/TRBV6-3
ASSPGDRPLYEQY
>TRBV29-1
SVERKDIERGDYEQY
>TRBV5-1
ASSSRQGTLDYGYT
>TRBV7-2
ASSPTTGVNYGYT
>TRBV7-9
ASSQPQGAVETQY
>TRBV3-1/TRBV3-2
ASSQIPQEGYT
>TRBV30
AWSIGTGTGANVLT
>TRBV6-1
ASSEGRLQPQH
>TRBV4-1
ASSQEGLAGVPGANVLT
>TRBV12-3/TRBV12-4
ASRLDISDTQY
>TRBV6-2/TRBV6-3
ASSPRAGGSYEQY
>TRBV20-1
SASTNQPQH
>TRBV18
ASSPPAGSYEQY
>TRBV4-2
ASSQADYPMAF
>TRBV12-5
ASGLYPGLGYGYT
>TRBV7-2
ASSSFGEQY
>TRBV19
ASSISGQTNEQF
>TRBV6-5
ATSLGQGTQY
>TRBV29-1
SVSGTGVDTIY
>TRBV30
ARGASGANVLT
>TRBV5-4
ASSTPSGTGYGYT
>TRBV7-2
ASSLASATDTQY
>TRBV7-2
ASSTTGGYYGYT
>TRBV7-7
ASSRRSSGSPRYQETQY
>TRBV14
ASSPGNTGELF
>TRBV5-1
ASSLANRGLGNTEAF
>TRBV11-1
ASSPDGGYEQY
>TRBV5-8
ASSRSIRSFSSHTEAF
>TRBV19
ASSIWDRGTEAF
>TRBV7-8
ASSWRRGFSSTDTQY
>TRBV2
ASFQGSHTGELF
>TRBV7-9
ASSVGTGGANGYT
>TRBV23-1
ASSIAISEETDTQY
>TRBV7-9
ASSSAHSDTQY
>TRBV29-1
SVTPGQANQPQH
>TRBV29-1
SPRNEGVWAGGPIYEQY
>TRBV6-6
ASNPPGRGTDTQY
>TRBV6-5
ASSRQGSGTEAF
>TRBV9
ASSPSDYPDTQY
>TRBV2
ASSEVGSGRKNEQF